This T cell receptor beta chain emerged from a study of T cells expressing NK-cell markers (dated by TCRdb to about 2020). In terms of the full investigation: Three sorted T-cell subsets (CD3+CD56+NKG2C+, CD3+CD56+NKG2C- and CD3+CD56-NKG2C+) from under 10 donors had their TCR beta-chain repertoires profiled. Among the eight sequenced donors, only one was HCMV-seronegative, while the other seven were HCMV-seropositive. The study sequenced eight donors, all healthy volunteers chosen at random: three men and five women. The libraries were sequenced on Illumina HiSeq 2000/2500, MiSeq or NextSeq, producing 2 x 150 bp reads.

As regards this clonotype: It has no known antigen specificity.

HCMV serostatus was determined by detecting HCMV-specific IgG in serum with a commercial ELISA kit. Peripheral blood mononuclear cells were isolated from blood by Ficoll density gradient centrifugation. The paper's findings and limits, for the study overall: Those dominant clonotypes were again the most abundant among CD3+CD56-NKG2C+ cells in a few donors, at about 25-60.1%. In over 5 donors, the dominant CD3+CD56+NKG2C+ clonotypes were among the top 10 CD8+ clonotypes and accounted for about 1.0-7.5% of CD8+ T cells. Whether the expanded NKG2C-expressing T cell clones were specific for HCMV antigens was left unclear.

The sample was run on an Illumina HiSeq 2000. TCR beta cDNA libraries were prepared using 5'RACE template switching, which introduced a universal primer site and unique molecular identifiers. cDNA synthesis was primed from the TCR beta constant segment, followed by two successive PCR amplification steps. From the authors' description of their analysis: Reads were demultiplexed and grouped by UMI with MIGEC, and clonotypes were assembled and quantified with MiTCR. To exclude erroneous sequences, any TCR cDNA sequence not supported by at least two reads was discarded. The tcR package was used for downstream repertoire analysis, with clonotypes matched between fractions based on CDR3 nucleotide sequence plus V segment. VDJmatch was used to annotate antigen specificity against VDJdb, with one amino acid substitution allowed in CDR3. The reads underwent TCRdb reprocessing, giving one record for each CDR3 protein sequence and no DNA. These V and J calls are TCRdb output, not the study's own analysis. This sample's table lists 550,000 to 600,000 distinct CDR3 sequences. The top ten hold 3% to 4.5% of the sample.

The source is a man younger than 30 in good health. Donor details come from another sample of the same person, matched by shared clones. Input material: blood T cells: a sorted CD56 or NKG2C T cell subset, CD4+ or CD8+ T cells, or bulk PBMC T cells (not recorded which).

The CDR3 has the sequence CATVSGSRSYEQYF. The chain is assembled from TRBV28 and TRBJ2-7; there is no DNA to check the TCRdb D call of TRBD2. As encoded in the germline V gene, CDR1 is MDHEN while CDR2 is SYDVKM. The CDR3 has 14 amino acids, counting the end cysteine and phenylalanine. The DNA is unrecorded.